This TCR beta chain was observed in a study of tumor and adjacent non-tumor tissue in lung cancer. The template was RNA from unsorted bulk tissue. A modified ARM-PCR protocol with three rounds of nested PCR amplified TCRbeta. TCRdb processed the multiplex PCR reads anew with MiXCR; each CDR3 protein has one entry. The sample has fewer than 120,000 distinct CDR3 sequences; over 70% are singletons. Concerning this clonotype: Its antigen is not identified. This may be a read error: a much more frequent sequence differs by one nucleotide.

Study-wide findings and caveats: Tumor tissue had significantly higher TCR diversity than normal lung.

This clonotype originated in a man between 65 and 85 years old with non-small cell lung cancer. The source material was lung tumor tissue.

CDR3 amino acids: CASTIWSSGANVLTF. The CDR3 bases are TGTGCCAGCACCATATGGAGCTCTGGGGCCAACGTCCTGACTTTC. The chain has TRBV28 and TRBJ2-6; D uncertain. Germline assignment: CDR1 MDHEN and CDR2 SYDVKM. V lost 7 bases, J lost 0 bases, and 10 bases lay in between. This CDR3 region has 15 residues.